This section outlines one T cell receptor (beta chain) sequence together with its context. Antigen unknown. The data were obtained in a study of cytomegalovirus exposure and HLA in healthy donors. The overall study: Later analysis reported that the approximately 120 validation repertoires shared the platform of the roughly 700 first-cohort repertoires. Study-level findings and limits: Cytomegalovirus association was assigned to more than 150 TCR beta chains.

Sequenced by immunoSEQ multiplex PCR; TCRdb stores in-frame clones only, minus some. The sample has about 160,000 clones, 84% seen once; the top ten hold about 10%. After removal of 2 bases from V and 6 bases from J, the junction contained 7 bases not matched to a gene. Germline V lookup: CDR1 MNHEY, CDR2 SVGAGI. This CDR3 comprises 15 residues. The receptor was derived from a man between 25 and 39 years old in good health and CMV-seropositive. The specimen sequenced was PBMCs. The J gene is TRBJ2-1, the V gene TRBV6-5; 7 positions match TRBD1. CDR3 in DNA: TGTGCCAGCAGTTACCTAGGACAGGAAATCAATGAGCAGTTCTTC. Translation gives CASSYLGQEINEQFF.